This T cell receptor beta chain was retrieved from a study of blood T cells in healthy people across ages (dated by TCRdb to about 2015). At the level of the whole study: In model experiments, roughly one uniquely barcoded TCR beta cDNA molecule per two T cells was captured by template switching. Age-related changes in TCR beta repertoire diversity were measured in the study by deep sequencing normalized with unique cDNA molecular identifiers. The donors were divided into four age groups: young (average approximately 17 years), middle-aged (roughly 42), aged (approximately 64) and long-lived (roughly 82). To avoid experimental bias, donors of different ages were spread randomly across the sequencing lanes. The study analyzed two additional independent replicas of 1 million unique cDNA reads from the same blood draw for two donors, one aged 18 to 29 and one aged 80 or older. Points the paper makes about the study in general: Observed TCR beta diversity per million T cells fell roughly linearly with age, and a significant reduction was already apparent by age roughly 40. Compared with the aged group, more naive CD4+ T cells, fewer expanded clones and increased TCR diversity were shown by the long-lived group, suggesting age selection. Estimates of total diversity based on one million sequenced T cells were considered lower bounds and underestimates. Donor CMV infection status was unknown, potentially confounding age-related changes in expanded clonotypes. The percentage of naive T cells measured by flow cytometry correlated strongly with observed TCR beta diversity. Because profiling used bulk unsorted PBMCs, naive and antigen-experienced compartments could not be compared conclusively.

Libraries were built with 5' RACE. TCRdb lists the instrument as Illumina HiSeq 2500. A second roughly 6 to 11 cycle PCR used a sample-barcoded 5' primer and a J-beta primer mix. Each TCR beta cDNA molecule received a unique molecular identifier from a template-switch 5' adaptor carrying 12 random nucleotides. Each sample yielded at least 2.5 million CDR3-containing paired-end reads. All of the RNA was converted into first-strand cDNA using the Mint cDNA synthesis kit, with a TRBC-specific oligonucleotide serving as the primer. Following uracil-DNA glycosylase treatment, a first 18-cycle PCR with universal primers M1SS and BC2_uni_R was performed on all cDNA. The paper's data handling went like this. Each sample was normalized by randomly selecting 1 million high-quality reads, each carrying a distinct molecular identifier. Reads sharing molecular identifiers were discarded rather than binned into consensus sequences. MiTCR, with a Q25 quality threshold and the strictest error-elimination algorithm, was used for CDR3 identification, clonotype clustering and error correction. A nonparametric unseen species model with Euler transformation was used to estimate a lower bound on total TCR beta diversity. TCRdb trimmed public reads at Q25 via fastp, called clones via MiXCR and kept in-frame beta chains. Each CDR3 protein appears once, grouped with its most common genes and DNA. The authors' filters were not applied to this entry. For this sample there are 870,000 or so distinct CDR3 sequences; around 30% appear just once. Together, the top ten hold roughly a sixth of the sample.

Donors were around 37 systemically healthy Caucasian individuals from Russia aged roughly 6 to 90 years. Around 10 milliliters of peripheral blood were collected from each donor into EDTA-treated Vacutainer tubes. Ficoll-Paque density-gradient centrifugation was used to isolate PBMCs, with at least 6.5 million per sample. Total RNA was extracted from PBMCs with Trizol reagent, with at least 6 micrograms obtained per sample. For every donor, flow cytometry on a PBMC aliquot measured the percentage of naive CD45RAhigh/CD27high T cells. This clonotype appeared a few times. Its antigen has not been determined. This clone may be a read error of a much larger clone one base away. V loses 6 bases at its end and J loses 4 bases; junction bases beyond the gene matches: 3. CDR1 MNHNS and CDR2 SASEGT were looked up in the germline V gene. Including cysteine and phenylalanine, the CDR3 has 13 amino acids. CDR3 DNA is the only sequence kept; it has 39 bases, read in frame from the first base.

The chain joins TRBV6-1 to TRBJ1-1; TRBD1 agrees with 9 junctional bases. This TCR was recovered from a woman aged 80 or older in good health. Sequencing was carried out using blood. The nucleotides are TGTGCCAGCAGGGGACAGGGTAGCACTGAAGCTTTCTTT. Protein translation: CASRGQGSTEAFF.